This is a list of T cell receptor beta chains from one sample in a study of blood T cell repertoires in COVID-19. The data were produced by immunoSEQ multiplex PCR, yet TCRdb's version contains in-frame clones alone and is incomplete. Of about 180,000 clones listed, 75% to 90% are singletons. The specimen sequenced was peripheral blood. These receptors were collected from a human donor with active or convalescent COVID-19. The donor label of this sample is uncertain. Each CDR3 is given with its conserved first and last residue.

cdr3_aa	v_call	j_call
CASSFLSGSYNEQFF	TRBV5-1	TRBJ2-1
CASSTPRTELYGYTF	TRBV21-1	TRBJ1-2
CASRIEPSNQPQHF	TRBV6-5	TRBJ1-5
CASSLDTGAETQYF	TRBV5-4	TRBJ2-5
CASSGEGAGGYNEQFF	TRBV2	TRBJ2-1
CASSLASGGTEAFF	TRBV5-1	TRBJ1-1
CASSIAGAGANVLTF	TRBV19	TRBJ2-6
CAWPRGNEQFF	TRBV30	TRBJ2-1
CASRPGRGLAGEGPPYEQYF	TRBV12-2	TRBJ2-7
CASSQILNTEAFF	TRBV14	TRBJ1-1
CASSQVGGGGRETQYF	TRBV3-1/TRBV3-2	TRBJ2-5
CASSIIVNQPQHF	TRBV19	TRBJ1-5
CASSYTGGSNQPQHF	TRBV6-2/TRBV6-3	TRBJ1-5
CAWSPPFYNEQFF	TRBV30	TRBJ2-1
CASSLEGQGYEKLFF	TRBV5-1	TRBJ1-4
CASKYRGEETQYF	TRBV5-1	TRBJ2-5
CAWTLLAGNSDTQYF	TRBV30	TRBJ2-3
CASSLTSPYEQYF	TRBV7-2	TRBJ2-7
CASSLVSSGNSDTQYF	TRBV5-4	TRBJ2-3
CVRSLAASGDRSSEQYF	TRBV7-5	TRBJ2-7
CAISGSLRWRGGSSSYEQYF	TRBV10-3	TRBJ2-7
CASSTPEFGYTF	TRBV5-6	TRBJ1-2
CASLFSGIETQYF	TRBV6-5	TRBJ2-5
CASSQPTGGTEAFF	TRBV4-1	TRBJ1-1
CASSYSGGKEPQHF	TRBV6-5	TRBJ1-5
CAWNTKQGLASYNEQFF	TRBV30	TRBJ2-1
CASRGTVFPYYGYTF	TRBV28	TRBJ1-2
CASSLGSGGSGNTIYF	TRBV4-3	TRBJ1-3
CASSQVPWTGTSNQPQHF	TRBV3-1/TRBV3-2	TRBJ1-5
CASSVSSGGDEQYF	TRBV9	TRBJ2-7
CASSATSNQPQHF	TRBV9	TRBJ1-5
CAWSVGGGTQPQHF	TRBV30	TRBJ1-5
CASRTLVQGANEKLFF	TRBV7-9	TRBJ1-4
CASSVGEGVNNEQFF	TRBV9	TRBJ2-1
CASHLAGPSYEQYF	TRBV2	TRBJ2-7
CASSQSRRAGYTF	TRBV23-1	TRBJ1-2
CASSPIGSTYEQYF	TRBV5-1	TRBJ2-7
CASSLARGPVGSNQPQHF	TRBV28	TRBJ1-5
CASSSQGLGTQYF	TRBV11-2	TRBJ2-5
CASSREGTSGPSTDTQYF	TRBV9	TRBJ2-3
CASSQELGGHEKLFF	TRBV4-3	TRBJ1-4
CASSLLASGGGIQYF	TRBV28	TRBJ2-4
CASSSLGLINIQYF	TRBV6-5	TRBJ2-4
CASSLEAQLNTEAFF	TRBV11-3	TRBJ1-1
CASSYLSGFTYGYTF	TRBV6-5	TRBJ1-2
CATMSGSEQYF	TRBV10-2	TRBJ2-7
CACNRGMNTEAFF	TRBV30	TRBJ1-1
CASSLTGDETQYF	TRBV7-3	TRBJ2-5
CASSSRQGATDTQYF	TRBV3-1/TRBV3-2	TRBJ2-3
CASSFVAGSFHEQYF	TRBV13	TRBJ2-7
CASSRVPGQIVSGANVLTF	TRBV6-6	TRBJ2-6
CSVGGGQGNNSPLHF	TRBV29-1	TRBJ1-6
CASSRPGYEQYF	TRBV18	TRBJ2-7
CASSDGQGFNQPQHF	TRBV6-5	TRBJ1-5
CASSLGQNGETQYF	TRBV5-1	TRBJ2-5
CASSLGGPLSPLHF	TRBV11-1	TRBJ1-6
CASSALAVGTSGRGRETQYF	TRBV6-2/TRBV6-3	TRBJ2-5